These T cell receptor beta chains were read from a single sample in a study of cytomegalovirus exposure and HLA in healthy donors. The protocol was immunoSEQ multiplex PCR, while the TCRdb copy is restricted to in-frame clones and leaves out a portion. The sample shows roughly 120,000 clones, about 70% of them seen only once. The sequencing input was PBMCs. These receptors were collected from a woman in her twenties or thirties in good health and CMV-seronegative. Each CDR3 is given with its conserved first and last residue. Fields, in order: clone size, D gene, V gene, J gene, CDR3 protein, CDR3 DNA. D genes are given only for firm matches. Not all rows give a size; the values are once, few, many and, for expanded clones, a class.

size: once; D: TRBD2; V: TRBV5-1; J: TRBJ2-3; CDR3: CASSDGSGYTDTQYF; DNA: TGCGCCAGCAGCGATGGTAGCGGGTACACAGATACGCAGTATTTT
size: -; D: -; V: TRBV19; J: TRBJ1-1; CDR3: CASSTILNTEAFF; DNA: TGTGCCAGTAGTACTATCCTGAACACTGAAGCTTTCTTT
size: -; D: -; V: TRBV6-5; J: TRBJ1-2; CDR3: CASKPPGGDGYTF; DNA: TGTGCCAGCAAACCCCCGGGGGGCGATGGCTACACCTTC
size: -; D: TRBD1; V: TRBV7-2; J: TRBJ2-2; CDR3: CASSRGQRITGELFF; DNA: TGTGCCAGCAGCCGGGGACAGCGAATCACCGGGGAGCTGTTTTTT
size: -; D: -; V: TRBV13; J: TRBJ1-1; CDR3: CASSLVFGGGGTEAFF; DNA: TGTGCCAGCAGCTTAGTATTTGGGGGAGGGGGCACTGAAGCTTTCTTT
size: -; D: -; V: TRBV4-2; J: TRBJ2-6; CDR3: CASSPYIARSGANVLTF; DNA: TGTGCCAGCAGCCCATATATAGCCCGCTCTGGGGCCAACGTCCTGACTTTC
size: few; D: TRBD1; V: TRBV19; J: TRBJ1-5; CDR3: CASSVRQGDQPQHF; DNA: TGTGCCAGTAGTGTTCGGCAGGGGGATCAGCCCCAGCATTTT
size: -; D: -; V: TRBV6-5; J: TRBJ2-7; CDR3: CASSYQGTGFSYEQYF; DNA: TGTGCCAGCAGTTACCAGGGTACAGGTTTCTCCTACGAGCAGTACTTC
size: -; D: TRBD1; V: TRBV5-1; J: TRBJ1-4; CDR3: CASSLGQGREKLFF; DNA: TGCGCCAGCAGCCTCGGACAGGGGAGGGAAAAACTGTTTTTT
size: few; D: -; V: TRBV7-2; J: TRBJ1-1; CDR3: CASSSGEGVGAFF; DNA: TGTGCCAGCAGCTCTGGGGAGGGAGTAGGGGCTTTCTTT
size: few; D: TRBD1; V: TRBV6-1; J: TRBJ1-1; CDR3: CASSDLLGQGNTEAFF; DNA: TGTGCCAGCAGTGACCTCCTTGGACAGGGAAACACTGAAGCTTTCTTT
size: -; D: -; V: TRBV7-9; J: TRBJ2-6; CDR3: CASSFMPGSGANVLTF; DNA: TGTGCCAGCAGCTTCATGCCAGGCTCTGGGGCCAACGTCCTGACTTTC
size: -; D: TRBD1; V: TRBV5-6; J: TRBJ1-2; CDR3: CASSGTANYGYTF; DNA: TGTGCCAGCAGCGGGACAGCTAACTATGGCTACACCTTC
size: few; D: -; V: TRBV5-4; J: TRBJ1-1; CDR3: CASSLADLNTEAFF; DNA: TGTGCCAGCAGCTTGGCAGACTTGAACACTGAAGCTTTCTTT
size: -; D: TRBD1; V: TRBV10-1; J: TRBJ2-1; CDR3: CASSVATGGNEQFF; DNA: TGCGCCAGCAGTGTTGCGACAGGGGGCAATGAGCAGTTCTTC
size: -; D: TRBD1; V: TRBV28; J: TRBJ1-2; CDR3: CASSPGQGSHGYTF; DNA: TGTGCCAGCAGCCCGGGACAGGGTTCGCATGGCTACACCTTC
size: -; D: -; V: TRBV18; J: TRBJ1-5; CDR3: CASSPGQTQPQHF; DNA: TGTGCCAGCTCACCTGGACAGACCCAGCCCCAGCATTTT
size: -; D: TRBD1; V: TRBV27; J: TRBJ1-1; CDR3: CASSTRTGYTEAFF; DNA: TGTGCCAGCAGTACTAGGACAGGGTACACTGAAGCTTTCTTT
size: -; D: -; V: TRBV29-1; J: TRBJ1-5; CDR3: CSTGGQLNQPQHF; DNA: TGCAGTACCGGAGGGCAGCTCAATCAGCCCCAGCATTTT
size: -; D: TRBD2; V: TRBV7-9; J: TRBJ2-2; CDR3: CASSTGLAGTGELFF; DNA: TGTGCCAGCAGCACGGGACTAGCCGGCACCGGGGAGCTGTTTTTT
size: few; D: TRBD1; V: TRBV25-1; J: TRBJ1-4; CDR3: CASSLDRGKLFF; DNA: TGTGCCAGCAGCCTCGACAGGGGGAAACTGTTTTTT
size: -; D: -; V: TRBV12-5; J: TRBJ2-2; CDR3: CASGLVWSLRHANTGELFF; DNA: TGTGCTAGTGGTTTGGTTTGGTCCTTGAGACACGCGAACACCGGGGAGCTGTTTTTT
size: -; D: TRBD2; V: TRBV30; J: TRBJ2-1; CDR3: CAWSSPVLAGALLSSYNEQFF; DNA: TGTGCCTGGAGTTCTCCCGTATTAGCGGGAGCCCTACTGAGCTCCTACAATGAGCAGTTCTTC
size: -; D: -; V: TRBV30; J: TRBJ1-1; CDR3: CAWARGPNTEAFF; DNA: TGTGCCTGGGCCAGGGGCCCAAACACTGAAGCTTTCTTT
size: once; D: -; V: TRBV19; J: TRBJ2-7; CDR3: CASSPSQRPFYEQYF; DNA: TGTGCCAGTAGTCCTTCACAGCGGCCTTTCTACGAGCAGTACTTC
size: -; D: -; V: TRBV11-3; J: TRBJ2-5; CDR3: CASSPKENQETQYF; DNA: TGTGCCAGCAGCCCAAAGGAGAACCAAGAGACCCAGTACTTC
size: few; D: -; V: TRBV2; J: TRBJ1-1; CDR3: CASSWGEATEAFF; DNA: TGTGCCAGCAGTTGGGGGGAAGCCACTGAAGCTTTCTTT
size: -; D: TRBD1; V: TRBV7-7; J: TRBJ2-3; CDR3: CASSLGDRSTDTQYF; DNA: TGTGCCAGCAGCTTAGGGGACAGGAGCACAGATACGCAGTATTTT
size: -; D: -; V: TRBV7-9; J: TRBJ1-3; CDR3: CVSSLGMGNTIYF; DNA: TGTGTCTCATCCCTCGGGATGGGAAACACCATATATTTT
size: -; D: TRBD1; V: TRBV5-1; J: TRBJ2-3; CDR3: CASSLGTGVPLDTQYF; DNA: TGCGCCAGCAGCTTGGGGACAGGGGTCCCCTTGGATACGCAGTATTTT
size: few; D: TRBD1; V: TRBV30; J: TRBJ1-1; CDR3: CAWRGGEAEAFF; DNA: TGTGCCTGGAGAGGGGGCGAGGCTGAAGCTTTCTTT
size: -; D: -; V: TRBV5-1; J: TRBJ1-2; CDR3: CASSFVGGGYTF; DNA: TGCGCCAGCAGCTTTGTAGGAGGAGGCTACACCTTC
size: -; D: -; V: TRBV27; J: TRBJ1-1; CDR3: CASSLLSSVPGNTEAFF; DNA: TGTGCCAGCAGTTTATTATCTTCGGTTCCGGGTAACACTGAAGCTTTCTTT
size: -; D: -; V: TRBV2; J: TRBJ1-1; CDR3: CAINLLPGAFF; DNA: TGTGCCATCAACCTGCTCCCGGGGGCTTTCTTT
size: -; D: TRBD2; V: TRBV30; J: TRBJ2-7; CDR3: CAWSRGRVSSSSYEQYF; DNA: TGTGCCTGGAGTCGGGGGAGGGTCTCTTCCAGCTCCTACGAGCAGTACTTC
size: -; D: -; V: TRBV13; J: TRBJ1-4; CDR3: CASSLRQSGVNEKLFF; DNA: TGTGCCAGCAGCTTAAGACAATCAGGGGTGAATGAAAAACTGTTTTTT
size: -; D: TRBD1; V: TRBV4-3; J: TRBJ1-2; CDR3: CASSPATTGEYGYTF; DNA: TGCGCCAGCAGCCCGGCCACCACAGGGGAGTATGGCTACACCTTC